The source of this T cell receptor beta chain is a study of cytomegalovirus exposure and HLA in healthy donors. Across the whole study: T cells numbering about 179 million yielded 117 million unique TCR beta sequences in an earlier analysis.

At the time of sampling, donors were nominally healthy, though unrecorded immune exposures were likely. The PCR contained 60 Vbeta and 13 Jbeta primers. Clones were read by immunoSEQ multiplex PCR, and TCRdb kept only the in-frame ones, dropping some. The sample holds roughly 200,000 clones, roughly 80% seen once. A few counts support this clone. CDR3 length: 14 residues. CDR1 is SGHTS and CDR2 is YDEGEE in the germline V gene. Between the trimmed V and J ends, which lost 0 bases and 8 bases, there was a span of 14 bases. This receptor was identified in a young man in good health and CMV-seronegative. The sample consisted of PBMCs. The chain couples TRBV5-8 to TRBJ1-2; D remains unclear. The CDR3 loop reads CASSLARVSRGYTF. CDR3 coding DNA: TGTGCCAGCAGCTTGGCCCGGGTCAGTCGCGGCTACACCTTC.